These T cell receptor beta chains were read from a single sample in a study of cytomegalovirus exposure and HLA in healthy donors. Clones were sequenced by immunoSEQ multiplex PCR, and TCRdb holds only the in-frame ones, with some missing. The sample records approximately 100,000 clones, roughly three quarters being singletons. Sequencing was done on a sample of PBMCs. The receptors here all came from a woman aged 45 to 65 in good health and CMV-seropositive. The CDR3 runs from the conserved cysteine through the conserved F or W. The order of the fields is V gene, J gene, D gene, clone size, CDR3 protein, CDR3 DNA. A D gene is named only where the DNA matches it firmly. For some rows the clone size is stated as once, few or many, or as a class when expanded; others skip it.

V: TRBV2; J: TRBJ2-7; D: .; size: .; CDR3: CASSAKTGPIYEQYF; DNA: TGTGCCAGCAGCGCCAAGACAGGCCCCATCTACGAGCAGTACTTC
V: TRBV6-5; J: TRBJ1-4; D: TRBD1; size: .; CDR3: CASSYPGQAGEKLFF; DNA: TGTGCCAGCAGTTATCCGGGACAGGCCGGTGAAAAACTGTTTTTT
V: TRBV4-1; J: TRBJ2-1; D: .; size: few; CDR3: CASSQEAASSYNEQFF; DNA: TGCGCCAGCAGCCAAGAGGCGGCGAGCTCCTACAATGAGCAGTTCTTC
V: TRBV7-2; J: TRBJ2-3; D: .; size: .; CDR3: CASSFRWGVDTQYF; DNA: TGTGCCAGCAGCTTTAGATGGGGGGTAGATACGCAGTATTTT
V: TRBV9; J: TRBJ2-3; D: .; size: .; CDR3: CASSPRPAYTDTQYF; DNA: TGTGCCAGCAGCCCCCGCCCAGCGTACACAGATACGCAGTATTTT
V: TRBV9; J: TRBJ1-1; D: .; size: .; CDR3: CASSVGRETSEAFF; DNA: TGTGCCAGCAGCGTAGGCAGGGAGACTAGTGAAGCTTTCTTT
V: TRBV11-2; J: TRBJ2-3; D: .; size: .; CDR3: CASSLLGHSADTQYF; DNA: TGTGCCAGCAGCTTATTGGGGCACTCGGCAGATACGCAGTATTTT
V: TRBV29-1; J: TRBJ1-1; D: .; size: .; CDR3: CSVGGRGKTEAFF; DNA: TGCAGCGTTGGAGGAAGGGGGAAAACTGAAGCTTTCTTT
V: TRBV5-4; J: TRBJ1-1; D: .; size: .; CDR3: CASSLQTGVNTEAFF; DNA: TGTGCCAGCAGCCTGCAGACAGGTGTGAACACTGAAGCTTTCTTT
V: TRBV27; J: TRBJ1-5; D: .; size: .; CDR3: CASSQGNGNQPQHF; DNA: TGTGCCAGCAGCCAGGGTAACGGCAATCAGCCCCAGCATTTT
V: TRBV10-2; J: TRBJ2-7; D: .; size: .; CDR3: CASSDGVAIRYEQYF; DNA: TGCGCCAGCAGTGATGGGGTAGCGATCCGCTACGAGCAGTACTTC
V: TRBV4-2; J: TRBJ1-2; D: .; size: .; CDR3: CASSQEQGVVEGYTF; DNA: TGTGCCAGCAGCCAAGAACAGGGAGTGGTGGAAGGCTACACCTTC
V: TRBV12-5; J: TRBJ1-1; D: .; size: .; CDR3: CASGSGQSTEAFF; DNA: TGTGCTAGTGGATCTGGTCAGTCAACTGAAGCTTTCTTT
V: TRBV5-4; J: TRBJ2-7; D: TRBD1; size: .; CDR3: CASSPRPGQGAIYEQYF; DNA: TGTGCCAGCAGCCCCCGCCCGGGACAGGGGGCGATCTACGAGCAGTACTTC
V: TRBV30; J: TRBJ2-1; D: .; size: .; CDR3: CAWSVLANNEQFF; DNA: TGTGCCTGGAGTGTTCTAGCGAACAATGAGCAGTTCTTC
V: TRBV30; J: TRBJ2-7; D: .; size: .; CDR3: CAWSPQGFNLLGQYF; DNA: TGTGCCTGGAGTCCCCAGGGATTTAACCTCCTAGGGCAGTACTTC
V: TRBV7-3; J: TRBJ2-3; D: TRBD2; size: .; CDR3: CASFWREGTDTQYF; DNA: TGTGCCAGCTTCTGGCGGGAGGGCACAGATACGCAGTATTTT
V: TRBV18; J: TRBJ2-2; D: .; size: .; CDR3: CASSQRELNTGELFF; DNA: TGTGCCAGCTCTCAGAGGGAATTGAACACCGGGGAGCTGTTTTTT
V: TRBV7-6; J: TRBJ1-1; D: .; size: .; CDR3: CASSSPPGRGLTYTEAFF; DNA: TGTGCCAGCAGCTCCCCCCCAGGACGCGGACTTACCTACACTGAAGCTTTCTTT
V: TRBV29-1; J: TRBJ2-7; D: TRBD2; size: .; CDR3: CSVDPGSGGGGEGNYEQYF; DNA: TGCAGCGTTGACCCTGGGAGCGGGGGGGGCGGCGAAGGAAACTACGAGCAGTACTTC
V: TRBV27; J: TRBJ1-5; D: .; size: .; CDR3: CASSRAGNQPQHF; DNA: TGTGCCAGCAGTCGCGCCGGCAATCAGCCCCAGCATTTT
V: TRBV12-5; J: TRBJ1-2; D: .; size: .; CDR3: CASAGDTNYGYTF; DNA: TGTGCTAGTGCTGGGGACACCAACTATGGCTACACCTTC
V: TRBV19; J: TRBJ1-1; D: .; size: .; CDR3: CASSMTGRSTEAFF; DNA: TGTGCCAGTAGTATGACGGGGAGGAGCACTGAAGCTTTCTTT
V: TRBV25-1; J: TRBJ1-1; D: TRBD1; size: .; CDR3: CASSDGQGRFKNTEAFF; DNA: TGTGCCAGCAGTGATGGACAGGGTCGGTTTAAAAACACTGAAGCTTTCTTT
V: TRBV5-8; J: TRBJ1-3; D: TRBD1; size: .; CDR3: CASSYWTGLSSGNTIYF; DNA: TGTGCCAGCAGCTACTGGACAGGCTTGAGCTCTGGAAACACCATATATTTT
V: TRBV27; J: TRBJ2-7; D: TRBD2; size: .; CDR3: CASSPERLAGGAYEQYF; DNA: TGTGCCAGCAGTCCAGAGAGACTAGCGGGAGGCGCCTACGAGCAGTACTTC
V: TRBV9; J: TRBJ2-5; D: TRBD2; size: .; CDR3: CASSETSGVLETQYF; DNA: TGTGCCAGCAGCGAGACTAGCGGGGTCCTGGAGACCCAGTACTTC
V: TRBV6-1; J: TRBJ2-7; D: .; size: .; CDR3: CASSDGPGGTVTEQYF; DNA: TGTGCCAGCAGTGACGGTCCTGGCGGGACGGTTACCGAGCAGTACTTC
V: TRBV6-1; J: TRBJ1-1; D: .; size: .; CDR3: CATRFPEAFF; DNA: TGTGCCACTCGTTTCCCTGAAGCTTTCTTT
V: TRBV9; J: TRBJ1-2; D: .; size: .; CDR3: CASSTRPEGGKSSYGYTF; DNA: TGTGCCAGCAGCACTCGCCCCGAGGGGGGGAAATCATCCTATGGCTACACCTTC
V: TRBV9; J: TRBJ2-1; D: .; size: .; CDR3: CARGSLDDPTSPYNEQFF; DNA: TGTGCCAGAGGGTCATTGGATGATCCGACTAGTCCCTACAATGAGCAGTTCTTC
V: TRBV30; J: TRBJ2-5; D: .; size: few; CDR3: CAWRPWALQEAQYF; DNA: TGTGCCTGGAGACCCTGGGCGCTCCAGGAGGCCCAGTACTTC
V: TRBV9; J: TRBJ2-3; D: TRBD2; size: .; CDR3: CASSVVGRAADTQYF; DNA: TGTGCCAGCAGCGTAGTCGGGAGGGCGGCAGATACGCAGTATTTT
V: TRBV15; J: TRBJ2-7; D: TRBD1; size: .; CDR3: CATSRDRPGGTYEQYF; DNA: TGTGCCACCAGCAGAGATCGGCCAGGGGGAACCTACGAGCAGTACTTC
V: TRBV10-3; J: TRBJ1-1; D: .; size: .; CDR3: CAISVEGVTEAFF; DNA: TGTGCCATCAGTGTAGAGGGGGTGACTGAAGCTTTCTTT
V: TRBV7-3; J: TRBJ2-6; D: .; size: .; CDR3: CASSPRRSGANVLTF; DNA: TGTGCCAGCAGCCCTAGGAGGTCCGGGGCCAACGTCCTGACTTTC
V: TRBV7-9; J: TRBJ2-5; D: .; size: .; CDR3: CASSLGGLGEEKTQYF; DNA: TGTGCCAGCAGCTTAGGGGGACTGGGGGAGGAAAAGACCCAGTACTTC
V: TRBV5-6; J: TRBJ2-3; D: .; size: .; CDR3: CASSLTQLDTQYF; DNA: TGTGCCAGCAGCTTGACGCAACTCGATACGCAGTATTTT
V: TRBV13; J: TRBJ1-1; D: .; size: .; CDR3: CASSQTTGGGREAFF; DNA: TGTGCCAGCAGCCAAACTACCGGGGGGGGGAGAGAAGCTTTCTTT
V: TRBV11-2; J: TRBJ2-7; D: .; size: .; CDR3: CASSLAASSYEQYF; DNA: TGTGCCAGCAGCTTGGCGGCTAGCTCCTACGAGCAGTACTTC
V: TRBV27; J: TRBJ2-1; D: TRBD2; size: .; CDR3: CASSLVTSGSEQFF; DNA: TGTGCCAGCAGTTTGGTCACTAGCGGGAGTGAGCAGTTCTTC
V: TRBV5-4; J: TRBJ2-6; D: TRBD1; size: few; CDR3: CASSVPQGEAGANVLTF; DNA: TGTGCCAGCAGCGTACCACAGGGGGAAGCTGGGGCCAACGTCCTGACTTTC
V: TRBV13; J: TRBJ1-1; D: TRBD1; size: .; CDR3: CASSPLDRATEAFF; DNA: TGTGCCAGCAGCCCCTTAGACAGGGCCACTGAAGCTTTCTTT